Presented here are 9 T cell receptor beta chains from one specimen sequenced in a study of tumor-infiltrating lymphocytes in primary liver carcinoma. TCR beta cDNA was made from 500 ng total RNA with a constant-region primer. Slightly modified ARM-PCR, run as three nested multiplex PCR rounds, produced the TCR beta libraries. In the first two PCR rounds, TRBV1-TRBV30 forward primers were paired with a C-beta reverse primer, and each round lasted nine to ten cycles. TCRdb reprocessed the multiplex PCR reads with MiXCR, giving one entry per CDR3 protein. This sample carries around 100,000 distinct CDR3 sequences, about 70% of them seen once, and the ten largest clones take just over 9.5%. Without any cell sorting, roughly 18-34 mg of bulk tissue yielded co-extracted RNA and DNA. The sample consisted of liver tumor tissue from sampling region 5. This sample's subset: tumor region T5, tumor centre. The receptor source for this set is an older woman with primary liver carcinoma and hepatitis B virus infection.

The chain carries TRBV11-2 and TRBJ2-1, with TRBD2 matching 8 bases. The CDR3 is made up of 17 amino acids. Germline V gene sequence: CDR1 SGHAT, CDR2 FQNNGV. The trim removed 3 bases at V and 4 bases at J, leaving 11 bases unmatched. The DNA of the CDR3 is TGTGCCAGCAGCTTGACTCCCGGGACTAGTGGATACAATGAGCAGTTCTTC. Protein sequence: CASSLTPGTSGYNEQFF.

Details on this clonotype: The germline gene is not matched at one end of the junction; a read error may be the cause. This rearrangement joins TRBV11-3 to TRBJ2-1; 10 bases map to TRBD2. Per germline, CDR1 SGHNT and CDR2 YENEEA. The CDR3 spans 15 residues. CDR3 nucleotides: TGTGCCAGAAGCTTGGGCCTAGCGGGAGATAAGGAGCAGTTCTTC. Its protein product is CARSLGLAGDKEQFF.

Notes on this clonotype: One end of the junction is discordant with germline, which a read error may explain. CDR3 nucleotides: TGTGCTAGCAGATCGGCAGTGATTAATTCACCCCTCCACTTT. This sequence encodes CASRSAVINSPLHF. This chain joins TRBV12-3 or TRBV12-4 and TRBJ1-6; D is uncertain. The CDR3 consists of 14 residues.

V and J are TRBV29-1 and TRBJ1-2; tentative D call: TRBD1 (5 bases). The ends were cut back, 4 bases at V and 6 bases at J, with 15 bases in the middle. This CDR3 contains 13 residues. Germline V CDR1 and CDR2: SQVTM, ANQGSEA. The CDR3 loop is CSVARGAEDGYTF. DNA of the CDR3: TGCAGCGTTGCGCGAGGGGCAGAGGATGGCTACACCTTC. The full variable domain, in which reference TRBV29-1 and TRBJ1-2 provide the parts outside the CDR3, is SAVISQKPSRDICQRGTSLTIQCQVDSQVTMMFWYRQQPGQSLTLIATANQGSEATYESGFVIDKFPISRPNLTFSTLTVSNMSPEDSSIYLCSVARGAEDGYTFGSGTRLTVV.

At least ten counts were recorded for this clonotype. As DNA, the CDR3 is TGCGCCAGCAGCCAAGCGCCCGCAGGGATGGGAAGGGTCTGGGGCAATCAGCCCCAGCATTTT. Translated: CASSQAPAGMGRVWGNQPQHF. The V gene is TRBV4-1, the J gene TRBJ1-5, with TRBD1 as a possible D gene (5 bases). V was trimmed by 1 base and J by 2 bases, leaving 27 bases between them. The length of the CDR3 is 21 residues. Germline V gene lookup returns CDR1 MGHRA and CDR2 YSYEKL.

This clonotype was seen ten or more times. The rearrangement joins TRBV28 to TRBJ2-5; 7 bases fit TRBD1. The CDR3 loop spans 14 amino acids. Trimming at V came to 7 bases and at J to 5 bases, leaving 10 bases not matched to a gene. Germline values: CDR1 MDHEN, CDR2 SYDVKM. The chain's CDR3 is CASNPGGRGETQYF. The CDR3 nucleotides read TGTGCCAGCAACCCTGGGGGCAGGGGGGAGACCCAGTACTTC.

The sample holds one count of this clonotype. A junction end diverges from the germline sequence, so it may reflect a read error. This sequence joins TRBV7-9 and TRBJ2-3; 8 bases map to TRBD2. Germline V CDR1 and CDR2: SEHNR, FQNEAQ (reference sequence). The CDR3 sequence is 17 residues long. DNA for the CDR3: TGTGCCATCAGCACCACCCGGGCGGGAGGTAGCACAGATACGCAGTATTTT. This encodes CAISTTRAGGSTDTQYF.

Turning to this clonotype: One end of the junction is discordant with germline, which a read error may explain. The CDR3 loop is CASDPSYEQYF. The DNA of the CDR3 is TGCGCTAGTGATCCCTCCTACGAGCAGTACTTC. V and J are TRBV12-5 and TRBJ2-7; D gene ambiguous. This CDR3 is 11 amino acids long. Germline CDR1 is LGHNT and CDR2 is FRNRAP.

Many counts were recorded for this clonotype. The rearrangement joins TRBV12-3 or TRBV12-4 to TRBJ2-5; 7 positions agree with TRBD2. The CDR3 runs to 15 residues. The trim removed 5 bases at V and 3 bases at J, leaving 9 bases unmatched. The CDR3 loop reads CASSPQNLAEETQYF. The CDR3 coding sequence is TGTGCCAGCAGTCCCCAAAACCTAGCGGAAGAGACCCAGTACTTC.